This T cell receptor beta chain was profiled in a study of shared clonotypes between healthy human individuals. Trimming took 4 bases from V and 0 from J; bases not matched to a gene: 1. Looked up from germline, CDR1 is SGHTA and CDR2 is FQGTGA. The CDR3 consists of 15 residues. Produced via immunoSEQ multiplex PCR; TCRdb's table is partial and in-frame only. The data contain more than 2,000,000 clones, approximately 95% of them seen just once; the ten biggest clones take up 0.3% to 0.4%. Concerning this clone itself: The sample holds other DNA sequences that translate to the same CDR3.

This receptor was taken from a young man in good health. Some clones in this sample may be carry-over from other donors' samples. The specimen sequenced was naive CD4+ T cells from PBMCs. This sample's subset: CD45RA+ positively selected. This rearrangement joins TRBV7-3 to TRBJ2-1; 9 bases are a match to TRBD2. CDR3 region: CASSYSGSSYNEQFF. The CDR3 DNA reads TGTGCCAGCAGCTATAGCGGGAGCTCCTACAATGAGCAGTTCTTC.